The text below deals with one T cell receptor beta chain. The antigen remains undetermined. The data belong to a study of cytomegalovirus exposure and HLA in healthy donors. The germline V gene has CDR1 SGHNT and CDR2 YYREEE (reference sequence). The CDR3 has 17 amino acids. V lost 4 bases, J lost 2 bases, and 15 bases stayed unmatched. Clones were read by immunoSEQ multiplex PCR, and TCRdb kept only the in-frame ones, dropping some. The sample has about 160,000 clones, roughly 96% seen once. Study-wide results and caveats: Cytomegalovirus-associated status was assigned to approximately 160 TCR beta chains. First-cohort TCR clusters were later found to tend to co-occur in the 120 validation repertoires. Most TCR sequences were uncommon, yet certain public TCRs appeared in many donors. A few CMV-associated chains proved CMV antigen-specific in vitro.

The J gene is TRBJ2-7, the V gene TRBV5-4; 7 bases are shared with TRBD2. The source of this sequence is a woman younger than 30 in good health and CMV-seronegative. The sample comprised PBMCs. The CDR3 is CASSTISSGDLTYEQYF. The CDR3 nucleotides read TGTGCCAGCAGCACTATATCCAGCGGGGACCTCACCTACGAGCAGTACTTC.